This TCR beta chain originates from a study of shared clonotypes between healthy human individuals. At the level of the study: Used for every donor were three CD4 naive, three CD4 memory, two CD8 naive and one CD8 memory plate.

Method: immunoSEQ multiplex PCR; TCRdb's copy keeps in-frame clones and lacks some. The sample records some 2,400,000 clones, roughly 95% being singletons. Findings and caveats of the study: Compared with memory subsets, naive subsets generally had larger estimated richness. Inspection by rarefaction showed sorted-subset sequencing to be incomplete despite large depth.

The CDR3 totals 14 residues. Looked up from germline, CDR1 is MNHNS and CDR2 is SASEGT. V lost 4 bases to trimming and J lost 3 bases, with 10 bases between them. To note about this clone: Its cognate antigen is unknown.

The gene calls are TRBV6-1 and TRBJ2-1, with D perhaps TRBD1 or TRBD2 (5 bases each). The receptor was derived from a man between 18 and 29 years old in good health. The sample consisted of naive CD4+ T cells sorted from blood. Subset: CD45RA+ positively selected. The CDR3 here is CASSGDQIYNEQFF. The CDR3 DNA is TGTGCCAGCAGTGGGGACCAGATCTACAATGAGCAGTTCTTC.